Shown below are 13 T cell receptor beta chains from a single sample sequenced in a study of blood T cell repertoires in COVID-19. Some clones are missing from TCRdb's copy, which holds only in-frame ones; the method was immunoSEQ multiplex PCR. In the table there are about 310,000 clones, around 87% of which are singletons. Sample: peripheral blood. These receptors came from a man aged 50-60 years with active or convalescent COVID-19.

This chain uses TRBV29-1 with TRBJ1-2; D is ambiguous. CDR3 length equals 14 residues. Germline V lookup: CDR1 SQVTM, CDR2 ANQGSEA. Trimming left V 4 bases short and J 3 bases short, with 15 bases between. This chain's CDR3 is CSVVGGENDYGYTF. CDR3 coding DNA: TGCAGCGTTGTTGGAGGCGAAAACGACTATGGCTACACCTTC.

The rearrangement links TRBV6-5 to TRBJ1-5, with TRBD1 identical over 8 bases. Germline CDR1 and CDR2: MNHEY and SVGAGI. CDR3 length: 15 residues. V shed 2 bases and J 7 bases; nucleotides not matched to a gene: 7. The CDR3 DNA sequence: TGTGCCAGCAGTTACAATGCAGGGGGCAGCCAGCCCCAGCATTTT. This translates into CASSYNAGGSQPQHF.

V and J are TRBV3-1 (or the pseudogene TRBV3-2) and TRBJ2-3; 8 nucleotides line up with TRBD1. Trimming took 0 bases from V and 0 from J; bases not matched to a gene: 11. Germline values: CDR1 LGHDT, CDR2 YNNKEL (reference sequence). The CDR3 contains 19 residues. The chain's CDR3 is CASSQEGAATGESTDTQYF. In DNA, the CDR3 is TGTGCCAGCAGCCAAGAAGGGGCCGCGACAGGGGAAAGCACAGATACGCAGTATTTT.

The rearrangement uses TRBV27 and TRBJ1-5; D is perhaps TRBD1 (6 bases). The V end lost 8 bases, the J end lost 5 bases, and 22 bases lay between the germline ends. CDR1 is MNHEY, CDR2 SMNVEV, per germline (reference sequence). The CDR3 is 16 residues long. As DNA, the CDR3 is TGTGCCAGCGAGGGACACCCTTTAATCTCTTATCAGCCCCAGCATTTT. It translates to CASEGHPLISYQPQHF.

The rearrangement joins TRBV5-1 to TRBJ2-5, with 9 bases identical to TRBD1. Germline CDR1 is SGHRS and CDR2 is YFSETQ. The J segment lost 4 bases and the V segment lost 0 bases, leaving 7 bases of the junction unmatched. This CDR3 has 16 amino acids. The CDR3: CASSLEPDRGSETQYF. The CDR3 DNA is TGCGCCAGCAGCTTGGAGCCGGACAGGGGTTCAGAGACCCAGTACTTC.

V and J are TRBV15 and TRBJ2-7; no clear D. Germline V CDR1 and CDR2: LNHNV, YYDKDF (reference sequence). V was clipped by 5 bases and J by 3 bases, with 5 bases between them. CDR3 size: 11 residues. The CDR3, as DNA: TGTGCCACCAGCTCCTTCTACGAGCAGTACTTC. The encoded protein is CATSSFYEQYF.

The chain recombines TRBV5-1 with TRBJ1-2, with 10 bases fitting TRBD1. The CDR3 length is 16 residues. The germline V gene encodes CDR1 SGHRS and CDR2 YFSETQ. V trimming: 0 bases; J trimming: 6 bases; junction bases outside the gene matches: 8. The CDR3 nucleotides read TGCGCCAGCAGCTTGGTTGGTATGGGACAGGGGAATGGCTACACCTTC. Residues: CASSLVGMGQGNGYTF.

The sample holds one count of this clone. V and J are TRBV29-1 and TRBJ2-5; 7 bases align to TRBD1. V lost 8 bases and J lost 4; bases outside the gene matches: 7. The CDR3 spans 12 residues. Germline lookup yields CDR1 SQVTM and CDR2 ANQGSEA. The CDR3 DNA sequence: TGCAGCTGTAGGGGGCTCGGAGAGACCCAGTACTTC. Protein: CSCRGLGETQYF.

This clone has a handful of counts. The rearrangement uses TRBV4-3 and TRBJ2-7; TRBD1 is a possible D gene (5 bases). This CDR3 contains 14 residues. The germline V gene has CDR1 LGHNA and CDR2 YSLEER. V gave up 3 bases and J gave up 4 bases, with 13 bases separating them. CDR3 amino acids: CASSQETENYEQYF. CDR3 nucleotide sequence: TGCGCCAGCAGCCAGGAGACAGAGAATTACGAGCAGTACTTC.

This chain joins TRBV19 and TRBJ2-1, with 7 positions matching TRBD1. Trimming took 2 bases from V and 2 from J; bases not matched to a gene: 3. Germline V gene sequence: CDR1 LNHDA, CDR2 SQIVND (reference sequence). The CDR3 length is 15 residues. The CDR3 is CASSIRGGAYNEQFF. The CDR3 nucleotides are TGTGCCAGTAGTATAAGAGGGGGCGCCTACAATGAGCAGTTCTTC. Variable domain in full (rest from reference TRBV19 and TRBJ2-1): DGGITQSPKYLFRKEGQNVTLSCEQNLNHDAMYWYRQDPGQGLRLIYYSQIVNDFQKGDIAEGYSVSREKKESFPLTVTSAQKNPTAFYLCASSIRGGAYNEQFFGPGTRLTVL.

The V call is TRBV5-1, the J call TRBJ2-7; 9 bases align to TRBD1. V shed 1 base and J 5 bases; nucleotides not matched to a gene: 7. The CDR3 loop spans 15 amino acids. The germline V gene has CDR1 SGHRS and CDR2 YFSETQ. The CDR3 loop reads CASSLKGQGLDEQYF. CDR3 sequence (DNA): TGCGCCAGCAGCTTGAAGGGACAGGGCTTGGACGAGCAGTACTTC.

The chain combines TRBV15 with TRBJ2-1; D perhaps matches TRBD2 (5 bases). Trimming shortened V by 1 base and J by 0 bases, and 16 bases separated the two germline ends. The germline V gene has CDR1 LNHNV and CDR2 YYDKDF (reference sequence). This CDR3 contains 18 residues. CDR3 amino acids: CATSRGSGGWSSYNEQFF. In DNA form, the CDR3 reads TGTGCCACCAGCAGAGGGTCTGGCGGGTGGAGCTCCTACAATGAGCAGTTCTTC. Full variable domain (missing parts from reference TRBV15 and TRBJ2-1): DAMVIQNPRYQVTQFGKPVTLSCSQTLNHNVMYWYQQKSSQAPKLLFHYYDKDFNNEADTPDNFQSRRPNTSFCFLDIRSPGLGDTAMYLCATSRGSGGWSSYNEQFFGPGTRLTVL.

V is TRBV18 and J is TRBJ1-1, with 7 bases identical to TRBD1. Germline assignment: CDR1 KGHSH and CDR2 LQKENI. The length of the CDR3 is 14 residues. Unmatched junction bases numbered 4, after V lost 5 bases and J lost 1 base. As DNA, the CDR3 is TGTGCCAGCTCAGGACAGGATCCGAACACTGAAGCTTTCTTT. Protein sequence: CASSGQDPNTEAFF. The full variable domain, its missing parts supplied by reference TRBV18 and TRBJ1-1, is NAGVMQNPRHLVRRRGQEARLRCSPMKGHSHVYWYRQLPEEGLKFMVYLQKENIIDESGMPKERFSAEFPKEGPSILRIQQVVRGDSAAYFCASSGQDPNTEAFFGQGTRLTVV.